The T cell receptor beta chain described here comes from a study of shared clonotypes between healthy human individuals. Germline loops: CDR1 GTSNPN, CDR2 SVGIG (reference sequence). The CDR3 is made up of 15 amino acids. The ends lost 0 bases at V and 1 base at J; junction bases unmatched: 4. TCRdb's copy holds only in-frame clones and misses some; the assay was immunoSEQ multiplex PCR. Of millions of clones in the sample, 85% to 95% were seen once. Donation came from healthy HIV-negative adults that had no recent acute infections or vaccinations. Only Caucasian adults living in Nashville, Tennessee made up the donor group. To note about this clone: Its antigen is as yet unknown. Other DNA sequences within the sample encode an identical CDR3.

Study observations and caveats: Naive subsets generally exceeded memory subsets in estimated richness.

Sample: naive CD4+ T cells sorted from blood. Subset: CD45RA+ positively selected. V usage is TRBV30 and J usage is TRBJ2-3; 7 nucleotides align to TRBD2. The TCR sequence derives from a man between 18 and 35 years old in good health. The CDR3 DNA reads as TGTGCCTGGAGTGTTCTTGCGGGGGGCACAGATACGCAGTATTTT. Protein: CAWSVLAGGTDTQYF. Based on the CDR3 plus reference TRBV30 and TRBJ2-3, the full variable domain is SQTIHQWPATLVQPVGSPLSLECTVEGTSNPNLYWYRQAAGRGLQLLFYSVGIGQISSEVPQNLSASRPQDRQFILSSKKLLLSDSGFYLCAWSVLAGGTDTQYFGPGTRLTVL.